This T cell receptor beta chain appears in the sequencing data of a study of blood T cells in healthy people across ages. Whole-study findings and limits: Since the PBMCs were unsorted, naive and antigen-experienced cells could not be conclusively compared. The recorded TCR beta diversity per million T cells decreased in a roughly linear manner with age. Researchers report that TCR beta diversity correlated strongly with naive T cell percentage.

Germline V gene lookup returns CDR1 SGDLS and CDR2 YYNGEE. This CDR3 has 15 residues. V lost 2 bases and J 9 bases, leaving 15 bases between the germline ends. About this clonotype itself: What it recognizes is unknown.

The second PCR ran roughly 6 to 12 cycles with a sample-barcoded 5' primer and J-beta primers. With 12 random nucleotides, a template-switch adaptor tagged each individual cDNA molecule. A single record per CDR3 protein comes from TCRdb applying MiXCR to the 5' RACE reads. The table records some 640,000 distinct CDR3 sequences, approximately 30% of them present only once. The chain employs TRBV9 and TRBJ1-6, with D perhaps TRBD1 (5 bases). This receptor was obtained from a woman aged 80 or older in good health. Material: blood. CDR3 amino acids: CASSVDPGQGSPLHF. DNA of the CDR3: TGTGCCAGCAGCGTGGATCCGGGTCAGGGTTCACCCCTCCACTTT.